The 27 T cell receptor beta chains in this list originate from one sample, sequenced in a study of post-analysis software for immune sequencing data. Unique molecular identifiers featured in each of the TCR beta cDNA libraries. TCRdb independently ran MiXCR on the PCR reads; one entry per CDR3 protein. The table includes approximately 460,000 distinct CDR3 sequences, roughly 46% detected once. Study-wide results and caveats: Among 5 or 6 TRBV segments more frequent in patients than controls were TRBV5-6, TRBV5-1 and TRBV20-1.

No antigen has been identified for these receptors. The sample was blood. The origin of the receptors is a girl aged 10 to 17 with multiple sclerosis.

This clonotype has a handful of counts. This sequence joins TRBV4-3 and TRBJ1-1; D is perhaps TRBD1 (5 bases). CDR1 and CDR2 (germline): LGHNA, YSLEER. The CDR3 runs 14 residues. The V gene lost 0 bases and the J gene lost 4 bases, with 9 bases spanning the gap. As DNA, the CDR3 is TGCGCCAGCAGCCAAGATCGGGGGAGCACTGAAGCTTTCTTT. Translation: CASSQDRGSTEAFF.

The chain links TRBV7-2 to TRBJ2-1; 7 bases are shared with TRBD2. This CDR3 is 15 amino acids long. V lost 6 bases and J lost 8; bases outside the gene matches: 13. Germline CDR1 SGHTA, CDR2 FQGNSA. The CDR3 loop is CASRIAGDETHEQFF. CDR3 nucleotide sequence: TGTGCCAGCAGGATCGCGGGAGATGAAACACATGAGCAGTTCTTC.

V and J are TRBV29-1 and TRBJ1-2; TRBD1 matches 9 bases. The germline gives CDR1 SQVTM, CDR2 ANQGSEA. V was clipped by 6 bases and J by 3 bases; unmatched bases: 2. The CDR3 consists of 12 residues. CDR3 nucleotides: TGCAGCGTGGACAGGGGAGACTATGGCTACACCTTC. Its translation is CSVDRGDYGYTF.

This clonotype was seen once. Possible read error: a much larger clone is one base away. The CDR3 coding sequence is TGCAGCGCCGACAGCTATGGCTACACCTTC. Translation: CSADSYGYTF. V usage is TRBV29-1 and J usage is TRBJ1-2; D perhaps matches TRBD1 (5 bases). This CDR3 comprises 10 residues. Germline V gives CDR1 SQVTM, CDR2 ANQGSEA. V was shortened by 7 bases and J by 4 bases, with 7 bases between the two germline ends.

As to this clonotype: This may come from a read error, since a much larger clone is one base off. The chain couples TRBV10-3 to TRBJ2-3, with a weak D call TRBD2 (6 bases). Trimming removed 4 bases from V and 2 bases from J, with 10 bases in between. From germline, CDR1 is ENHRY and CDR2 SYGVKD. The CDR3 is made up of 14 amino acids. The CDR3 reads CAISAGTLTDTQYF. In DNA, the CDR3 is TGTGCCATCAGTGCTGGGACTCTCACAGATACGCAGTATTTT.

This clonotype was seen more than once but under ten times. J is TRBJ2-4 and V is TRBV10-3; 8 bases are a match to TRBD1. The CDR3 extends over 15 amino acids. J gave up 3 bases and V 6 bases, and 7 bases lay outside the gene matches. Looked up from germline, CDR1 is ENHRY and CDR2 is SYGVKD. The CDR3 nucleotides are TGTGCCATCAGCCCAGGGGGCGGTGGCAAAAACATTCAGTACTTC. Amino acids: CAISPGGGGKNIQYF.

Note on this clonotype: One end of the junction is discordant with germline, which a read error may explain. The chain couples TRBV2 to TRBJ2-1; 9 bases match TRBD2. CDR1 and CDR2 from the germline V gene are SNHLY and FYNNEI. The CDR3 runs to 14 residues. The CDR3 loop reads CASTASGAHNERFF. The CDR3 DNA follows: TGTGCCAGCACGGCTAGCGGGGCTCACAATGAGCGGTTCTTC.

This chain joins TRBV29-1 and TRBJ2-1, with D perhaps matching TRBD1 (6 bases). V was trimmed by 6 bases and J by 5 bases, leaving 14 bases between them. The V gene's germline CDR1 is SQVTM and CDR2 ANQGSEA. This CDR3 is built from 13 residues. CDR3 nucleotide sequence: TGCAGCGTCAGCGTTACAGGGAACAATGAGCAGTTCTTC. This sequence encodes CSVSVTGNNEQFF.

The chain combines TRBV6-1 with TRBJ2-7, with D unclear. The ends were cut back, 10 bases at V and 5 bases at J, with 18 bases in the middle. There are 13 residues in the CDR3. Germline lookup yields CDR1 MNHNS and CDR2 SASEGT. CDR3 sequence: CATAESAFHEQYF. CDR3 nucleotides: TGTGCCACCGCGGAGTCGGCCTTCCACGAGCAGTACTTC.

The chain joins TRBV4-1 to TRBJ2-7; 7 positions match TRBD1. The trim removed 4 bases at V and 2 bases at J, leaving 8 bases unmatched. This CDR3 contains 15 residues. The V gene's germline CDR1 is MGHRA and CDR2 YSYEKL. CDR3 nucleotide sequence: TGCGCCAGCAGCCCAACGACAGGGAGTCCCTACGAGCAGTACTTC. It encodes CASSPTTGSPYEQYF.

This clonotype was picked up a small number of times. The rearrangement links TRBV7-2 to TRBJ2-4; tentative D call: TRBD1 (7 bases). The DNA end is more similar to TRBJ2-5, so the J call may be wrong. Germline V gene lookup returns CDR1 SGHTA and CDR2 FQGNSA. The CDR3 contains 14 residues. The DNA for the CDR3 is TGTGCCAGTCGGAGGGGGCAGGCTGGAGAGACCCAGTACTTC. Its translation: CASRRGQAGETQYF.

The CDR3 bases are TGCAGTGCTAGGAAACCTTTCCGGAAGCTAACTAGCGGGGAGCTGTTTTTT. Its translation is CSARKPFRKLTSGELFF. The V call is TRBV20-1, the J call TRBJ2-2, with a weak D call TRBD2 (5 bases). Germline V gene sequence: CDR1 DFQATT, CDR2 SNEGSKA (reference sequence). V lost 3 bases and J lost 7, with 24 bases in between. CDR3 length equals 17 residues.

CDR3 in amino acids: CASRDNSYEQYF. The CDR3 region has the DNA TGTGCCAGTAGGGACAACTCCTACGAGCAGTACTTC. V and J are TRBV28 and TRBJ2-7; D perhaps matches TRBD1 (6 bases). CDR1 and CDR2 (germline): MDHEN, SYDVKM. The CDR3 has 12 amino acids. The ends were cut back, 9 bases at V and 0 bases at J, with 9 bases in the middle.

The rearrangement uses TRBV2 and TRBJ2-3; the D call may be TRBD1 or TRBD2 (5 bases each). This CDR3 is 15 amino acids long. Germline values: CDR1 SNHLY, CDR2 FYNNEI. V lost 6 bases, J lost 3 bases, and 16 bases lay in between. Written as DNA, the CDR3 is TGTGCCAGCAGAGCCTCCGGGGCCATTACAGATACGCAGTATTTT. Protein: CASRASGAITDTQYF.

This clonotype was detected ten times or more. The rearrangement joins TRBV7-9 to TRBJ1-6; unclear D gene. Trimming cost V 4 bases and J 7 bases, with 5 bases left between them. CDR3 length: 12 residues. The germline V gene encodes CDR1 SEHNR and CDR2 FQNEAQ (reference sequence). This chain's CDR3 is CASSWNNSPLHF. The CDR3 DNA is TGTGCCAGCAGCTGGAACAATTCACCCCTCCACTTT.

The gene calls are TRBV14 and TRBJ2-5; weak D call: TRBD2 (6 bases). Germline V gives CDR1 SGHDN, CDR2 FVKESK. V was clipped by 3 bases and J by 3 bases, with 11 bases between them. The CDR3 is 14 amino acids. The CDR3 spells CASSHWGVEETQYF. CDR3 coding DNA: TGTGCCAGCAGCCACTGGGGGGTAGAAGAGACCCAGTACTTC.

The chain is built from TRBV5-1 and TRBJ2-7; D gene ambiguous. Germline CDR1 reads SGHRS; CDR2 reads YFSETQ. The CDR3 has 15 amino acids. Trimming removed 0 bases from V and 0 bases from J, with 10 bases in between. Here the CDR3 reads CASSLGPEISYEQYF. The CDR3 DNA follows: TGCGCCAGCAGCTTGGGTCCAGAGATCTCCTACGAGCAGTACTTC.

This clonotype appeared a few times. The V and J genes are TRBV6-6 and TRBJ2-7; D call uncertain. Germline V gene sequence: CDR1 MNHNY, CDR2 SVGAGI (reference sequence). CDR3 length equals 13 residues. V lost 5 bases and J 4 bases, leaving 12 bases between the germline ends. The CDR3 coding sequence is TGTGCCAGCAGTGACCAAAGCCTTTACGAGCAGTACTTC. It encodes CASSDQSLYEQYF.

The CDR3 spells CSAPQGWNQPQHF. CDR3 bases: TGCAGTGCTCCACAGGGGTGGAACCAGCCCCAGCATTTT. This chain joins TRBV20-1 and TRBJ1-5; 7 bases map to TRBD1. Germline loops: CDR1 DFQATT, CDR2 SNEGSKA (reference sequence). Losses at the gene ends were 5 bases for V and 7 bases for J; bases not matched to a gene: 8. The CDR3 totals 13 residues.

This clonotype was seen a few times. J is TRBJ2-1 and V is TRBV29-1; D uncertain. V lost 5 bases to trimming and J lost 2 bases, with 13 bases between them. Germline V gene sequence: CDR1 SQVTM, CDR2 ANQGSEA. CDR3 length equals 14 residues. The CDR3, as DNA: TGCAGCGTTCAAGGAAGGGTAACCTACAATGAGCAGTTCTTC. Translation gives CSVQGRVTYNEQFF.

This rearrangement joins TRBV6-5 to TRBJ2-1; weak D call: TRBD2 (5 bases). V was shortened by 6 bases and J by 4 bases, with 16 bases between the two germline ends. Per the germline V gene, CDR1 is MNHEY and CDR2 is SVGAGI. The CDR3 runs 15 residues. CDR3 nucleotides: TGTGCCAGCAGGCAAGGGAGAAAGGTGTACAATGAGCAGTTCTTC. This encodes CASRQGRKVYNEQFF.

The chain uses TRBV7-8 and TRBJ2-1; TRBD2 matches at 12 bases. Germline trimming cut 2 bases from V and 4 bases from J; bases unmatched to any gene: 3. CDR1 is SGHVS, CDR2 FQNEAQ, per germline. There are 16 residues in the CDR3. The CDR3 coding sequence is TGTGCCAGCAGCTTACGACTAGCGGGAGATTACAATGAGCAGTTCTTC. Its protein is CASSLRLAGDYNEQFF.

This clonotype showed up just a few times. The rearrangement uses TRBV29-1 and TRBJ2-7, with D possibly being TRBD1 or TRBD2 (5 bases each). The CDR3 has 14 amino acids. Germline-derived CDR1 and CDR2 are SQVTM and ANQGSEA. Trimming stripped 0 bases from V and 9 bases from J, with 18 bases between. CDR3 sequence (DNA): TGCAGCGTTGAAGATGAGATGGGGGAGCTTGGGCAGTACTTC. This sequence encodes CSVEDEMGELGQYF.

This clonotype appeared a few times. The chain joins TRBV6-4 to TRBJ2-1; no definite D call. Germline assignment: CDR1 MRHNA and CDR2 SNTAGT. The V gene lost 3 bases and the J gene lost 5 bases, with 8 bases spanning the gap. The CDR3 loop spans 13 amino acids. In DNA form, the CDR3 reads TGTGCCAGCAGTGAGAAGGCAAACAATGAGCAGTTCTTC. As protein: CASSEKANNEQFF.

This clonotype was counted between two and nine times. The chain couples TRBV29-1 to TRBJ2-5; 7 positions match TRBD2. The CDR3 has 17 residues. The J segment lost 5 bases and the V segment lost 1 base, leaving 16 bases of the junction unmatched. Germline-derived CDR1 and CDR2 are SQVTM and ANQGSEA. The CDR3 loop is CSVEGTREGGLSETQYF. CDR3 DNA: TGCAGCGTTGAAGGGACCAGGGAGGGAGGGCTTAGCGAGACCCAGTACTTC.

The rearrangement links TRBV20-1 to TRBJ2-7; D assignment may be TRBD1 or TRBD2 (5 bases each). Germline lookup yields CDR1 DFQATT and CDR2 SNEGSKA (reference sequence). Trimming removed 0 bases from V and 3 bases from J, with 18 bases in between. The CDR3 has 16 residues. The CDR3 DNA reads as TGCAGTGCTAGAGATCTTCGGTGGGGGAAGGACTACGAGCAGTACTTC. Translation: CSARDLRWGKDYEQYF.

The chain uses TRBV6-5 and TRBJ2-5; TRBD1 agrees at 7 bases. The V gene's germline CDR1 is MNHEY and CDR2 SVGAGI. CDR3 length: 13 amino acids. J gave up 2 bases and V 8 bases, and 5 bases lay outside the gene matches. CDR3 coding DNA: TGTGCCAGCCCCCCGGACAGGCAAGAGACCCAGTACTTC. Its protein is CASPPDRQETQYF.